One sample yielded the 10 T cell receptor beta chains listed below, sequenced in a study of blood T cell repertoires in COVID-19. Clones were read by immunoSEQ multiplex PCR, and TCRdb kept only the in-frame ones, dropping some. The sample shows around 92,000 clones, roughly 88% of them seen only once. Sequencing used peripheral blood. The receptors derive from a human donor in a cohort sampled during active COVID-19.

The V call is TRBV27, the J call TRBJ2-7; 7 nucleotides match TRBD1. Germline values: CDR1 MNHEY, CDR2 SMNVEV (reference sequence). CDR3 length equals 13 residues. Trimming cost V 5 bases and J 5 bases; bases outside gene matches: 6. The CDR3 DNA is TGTGCCAGCAGTGTCTCGACAGGGAACGAGCAGTACTTC. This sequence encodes CASSVSTGNEQYF.

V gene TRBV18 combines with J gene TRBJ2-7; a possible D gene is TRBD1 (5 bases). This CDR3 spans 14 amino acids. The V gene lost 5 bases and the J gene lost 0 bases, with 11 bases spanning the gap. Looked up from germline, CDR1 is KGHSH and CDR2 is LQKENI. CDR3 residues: CASSIDRSSYEQYF. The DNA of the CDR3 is TGTGCCAGCTCAATTGACAGAAGCTCCTACGAGCAGTACTTC.

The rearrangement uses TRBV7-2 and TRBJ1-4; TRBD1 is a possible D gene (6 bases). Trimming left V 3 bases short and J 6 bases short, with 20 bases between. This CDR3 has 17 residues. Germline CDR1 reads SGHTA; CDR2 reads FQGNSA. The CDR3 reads CASSLRAPDRFYEKLFF. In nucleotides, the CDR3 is TGTGCCAGCAGCTTGAGAGCGCCTGACAGGTTTTATGAAAAACTGTTTTTT.

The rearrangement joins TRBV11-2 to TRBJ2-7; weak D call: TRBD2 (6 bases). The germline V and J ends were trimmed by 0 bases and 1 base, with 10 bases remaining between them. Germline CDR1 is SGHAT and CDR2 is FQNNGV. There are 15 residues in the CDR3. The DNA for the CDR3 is TGTGCCAGCAGCTTAGATTCGGCGGGATCCTACGAGCAGTACTTC. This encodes CASSLDSAGSYEQYF.

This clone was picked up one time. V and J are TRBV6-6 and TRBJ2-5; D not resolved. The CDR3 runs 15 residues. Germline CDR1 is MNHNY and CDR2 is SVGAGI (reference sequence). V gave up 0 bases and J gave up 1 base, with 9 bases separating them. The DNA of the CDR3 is TGTGCCAGCAGTTACTCGAGAGGCTCCCAAGAGACCCAGTACTTC. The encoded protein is CASSYSRGSQETQYF.

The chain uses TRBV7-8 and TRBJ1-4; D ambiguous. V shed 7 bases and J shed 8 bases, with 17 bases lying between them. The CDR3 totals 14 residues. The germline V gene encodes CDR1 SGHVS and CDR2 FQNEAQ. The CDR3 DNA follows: TGTGCCAGCACCCCCACCCAGCGGGAGGAAAAACTGTTTTTT. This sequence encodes CASTPTQREEKLFF.

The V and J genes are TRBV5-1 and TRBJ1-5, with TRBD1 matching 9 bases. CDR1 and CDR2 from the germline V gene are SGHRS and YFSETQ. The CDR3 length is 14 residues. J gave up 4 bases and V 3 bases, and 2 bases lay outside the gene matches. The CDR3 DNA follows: TGCGCCAGCAGCTCCGGGACAGGGAATCAGCCCCAGCATTTT. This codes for CASSSGTGNQPQHF.

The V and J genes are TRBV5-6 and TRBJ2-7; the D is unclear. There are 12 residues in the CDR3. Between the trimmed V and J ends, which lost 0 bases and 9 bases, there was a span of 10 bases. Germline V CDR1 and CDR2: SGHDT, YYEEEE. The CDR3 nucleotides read TGTGCCAGCAGCTTGGATTCCAGTGGGCAGTACTTC. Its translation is CASSLDSSGQYF.

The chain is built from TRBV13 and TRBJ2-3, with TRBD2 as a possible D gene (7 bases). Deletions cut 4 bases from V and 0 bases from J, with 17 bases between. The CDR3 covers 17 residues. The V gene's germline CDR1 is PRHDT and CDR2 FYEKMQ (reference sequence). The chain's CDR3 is CASSWEGVDSSTDTQYF. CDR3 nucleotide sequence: TGTGCCAGCAGCTGGGAGGGGGTGGACAGTAGCACAGATACGCAGTATTTT. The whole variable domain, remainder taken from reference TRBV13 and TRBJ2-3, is AAGVIQSPRHLIKEKRETATLKCYPIPRHDTVYWYQQGPGQDPQFLISFYEKMQSDKGSIPDRFSAQQFSDYHSELNMSSLELGDSALYFCASSWEGVDSSTDTQYFGPGTRLTVL.

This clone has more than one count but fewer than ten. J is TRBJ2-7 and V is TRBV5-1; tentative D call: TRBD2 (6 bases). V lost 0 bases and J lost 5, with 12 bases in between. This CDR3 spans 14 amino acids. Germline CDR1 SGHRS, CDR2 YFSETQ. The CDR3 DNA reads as TGCGCCAGCAGCTTGGGCGGGATCAGTAACGAGCAGTACTTC. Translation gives CASSLGGISNEQYF.